This T cell receptor (beta chain) was documented in a study of PD-1 blockade in classical Hodgkin lymphoma. In regard to this clone: As yet, its antigen is unknown.

TCRdb keeps only in-frame clones here, not all; method: immunoSEQ multiplex PCR. The table lists 25,000 to 35,000 clones, under 70% of them singletons. V was shortened by 2 bases and J by 7 bases, with 6 bases between the two germline ends. Germline V gene sequence: CDR1 SEHNR, CDR2 FQNEAQ (reference sequence). CDR3 length: 13 residues. The study's findings and limits: The drivers behind the repertoire differences, possibly disease activity or prior therapy, remain undefined.

Exposure to brentuximab vedotin varied, and each patient had relapsed following autologous stem cell transplantation. Under best response, outcomes were complete response, partial response or progressive disease. The source material was peripheral blood mononuclear cells (PBMCs), sampled before the second cycle of nivolumab. The chain has TRBV7-9 and TRBJ1-6; unclear D gene. The receptor was isolated from a human donor with classical Hodgkin lymphoma. The chain's CDR3 is CASSLNPNSPLHF. The CDR3 nucleotides are TGTGCCAGCAGCTTAAACCCCAATTCACCCCTCCACTTT.